Listed here are 16 T cell receptor beta chains from one sample, sequenced in a study of regulatory T cells in long-lasting Graves disease. Specified time point: persistent/refractory GD, antithyroid drugs over 5 years with positive TRAb. The TCR library used RNA extracted from PBMCs. TCR beta libraries were built with iRepertoire HTBI primers and Arm-PCR of CDR3 regions. TCRdb reprocessed the multiplex PCR reads via MiXCR and lists one record per CDR3 protein. The profile covers roughly 400,000 distinct CDR3 sequences, with less than 25% appearing a single time and less than 25% taken by the ten largest. The material was peripheral blood mononuclear cells (PBMCs), obtained when the disease was refractory, from a patient treated with antithyroid drugs. All receptors come from a female donor with Graves disease.

In its sample, this clonotype was seen a few times. The chain combines TRBV2 with TRBJ2-6, with D perhaps matching TRBD2 (5 bases). CDR1 SNHLY and CDR2 FYNNEI come from the germline V gene. The CDR3 is made up of 15 amino acids. V was trimmed by 4 bases and J by 1 base, leaving 8 bases between them. CDR3 loop: CASSVGVSGANVLTF. The DNA of the CDR3 is TGTGCCAGCAGTGTCGGGGTTTCTGGGGCCAACGTCCTGACTTTC.

The chain links TRBV7-2 to TRBJ1-6, with 7 positions matching TRBD1. The germline gives CDR1 SGHTA, CDR2 FQGNSA. Trimming took 6 bases from V and 7 from J; bases not matched to a gene: 6. The CDR3 is made up of 14 amino acids. Here the CDR3 reads CASRITGVNSPLHF. CDR3 sequence (DNA): TGTGCCAGCAGGATAACAGGGGTGAATTCACCCCTCCACTTT.

The J gene is TRBJ2-7, the V gene TRBV30, with 13 bases fitting TRBD2. The CDR3 covers 14 residues. Germline V CDR1 and CDR2: GTSNPN, SVGIG (reference sequence). V gave up 8 bases and J gave up 4 bases; unmatched junction bases: 8. The CDR3 sequence is CASEGLAGRYEQYF. CDR3 DNA: TGTGCCAGTGAGGGACTAGCGGGAAGGTACGAGCAGTACTTC.

The rearrangement uses TRBV9 and TRBJ1-1; D gene uncertain. V lost 2 bases to trimming and J lost 1 base, with 9 bases between them. The CDR3 has 14 residues. Germline CDR1 is SGDLS and CDR2 is YYNGEE. The CDR3 protein is CASSVGPRNTEAFF. DNA for the CDR3: TGTGCCAGCAGCGTCGGCCCTAGGAACACTGAAGCTTTCTTT.

In regard to this clonotype: Since a much larger clone is just one base distant, this may be a read error. This chain links TRBV2 with TRBJ2-7; 10 bases align to TRBD2. Germline V gives CDR1 SNHLY, CDR2 FYNNEI. The CDR3 has 16 amino acids. The CDR3 region is CVSTLSGTSVTYEQYF. In nucleotides, the CDR3 is TGTGTCAGCACTCTATCAGGGACTAGCGTGACCTACGAGCAGTACTTC.

This clonotype has only a few counts. The gene calls are TRBV9 and TRBJ2-5; tentatively, D is TRBD2 (7 bases). The germline CDR1 and CDR2 sequences are SGDLS and YYNGEE. V lost 3 bases and J 5 bases, leaving 20 bases between the germline ends. The CDR3 has 16 residues. The CDR3 nucleotides are TGTGCCAGCAGCGGCCAGGGGACTACTTCCAGGGAGACCCAGTACTTC. Translation: CASSGQGTTSRETQYF.

This clonotype has a handful of counts. This sequence joins TRBV3-1 and TRBJ2-4; 8 positions match TRBD1. Germline assignment: CDR1 LGHDT and CDR2 YNNKEL (reference sequence). This CDR3 spans 16 amino acids. With 4 bases clipped from V and 0 bases from J, the junction kept 5 bases outside the gene matches. The CDR3 DNA reads TGTGCCAGCAGCCCTGGACAGGGTGAAGCCAAAAACATTCAGTACTTC. As protein: CASSPGQGEAKNIQYF.

The rearrangement links TRBV10-2 to TRBJ2-2; D uncertain. Between the trimmed V and J ends, which lost 4 bases and 1 base, there was a span of 4 bases. Germline V gene lookup returns CDR1 WSHSY and CDR2 SAAADI. The CDR3 consists of 13 residues. For the CDR3, the DNA is TGCGCCAGCAGTGTCGTGAACACCGGGGAGCTGTTTTTT. Amino acid sequence: CASSVVNTGELFF.

This chain connects TRBV6-1 to TRBJ2-7; weak D call: TRBD1 (6 bases). This CDR3 has 13 amino acids. Germline loops: CDR1 MNHNS, CDR2 SASEGT. Trimming cost V 6 bases and J 7 bases, with 16 bases left between them. The CDR3 DNA reads as TGTGCCAGCAGAGTGGCAGGGGTAAGGGAGCAGTACTTC. Its protein product is CASRVAGVREQYF.

The chain recombines TRBV18 with TRBJ2-5; 10 positions agree with TRBD2. Germline lookup yields CDR1 KGHSH and CDR2 LQKENI. V gave up 2 bases and J gave up 3 bases; unmatched junction bases: 12. The CDR3 totals 18 residues. This chain's CDR3 is CASSPTFSAGLAEETQYF. The DNA of the CDR3 is TGTGCCAGCTCACCAACTTTTTCCGCAGGACTAGCGGAAGAGACCCAGTACTTC. The full variable domain, with the rest looked up from reference TRBV18 and TRBJ2-5, is NAGVMQNPRHLVRRRGQEARLRCSPMKGHSHVYWYRQLPEEGLKFMVYLQKENIIDESGMPKERFSAEFPKEGPSILRIQQVVRGDSAAYFCASSPTFSAGLAEETQYFGPGTRLLVL.

This clonotype was picked up a small number of times. J is TRBJ2-2 and V is TRBV19; 10 bases match TRBD1. The CDR3 runs 15 residues. Germline trimming cut 0 bases from V and 6 bases from J; bases unmatched to any gene: 1. Per germline, CDR1 LNHDA and CDR2 SQIVND (reference sequence). In DNA, the CDR3 is TGTGCCAGTAGTATAGAAGGGACAGGGGCCGGGGAGCTGTTTTTT. Translated, it gives CASSIEGTGAGELFF.

Many counts were recorded for this clonotype. The J gene is TRBJ2-5, the V gene TRBV28; D possibly uses TRBD1 or TRBD2 (5 bases each). Germline V CDR1 and CDR2: MDHEN, SYDVKM. The CDR3 has 14 amino acids. V lost 5 bases to trimming and J lost 2 bases, with 12 bases between them. The CDR3 is CASSPGTEQETQYF. CDR3 nucleotides: TGTGCCAGCAGTCCGGGGACGGAGCAAGAGACCCAGTACTTC. Filled out from reference TRBV28 and TRBJ2-5, the complete variable domain reads DVKVTQSSRYLVKRTGEKVFLECVQDMDHENMFWYRQDPGLGLRLIYFSYDVKMKEKGDIPEGYSVSREKKERFSLILESASTNQTSMYLCASSPGTEQETQYFGPGTRLLVL.

CDR3 sequence (DNA): TGCGCCAGCAGCTTCGGACTAGCGGGAGGCTCATCCTACGAGCAGTACTTC. It is translated as CASSFGLAGGSSYEQYF. The chain joins TRBV5-1 to TRBJ2-7, with 14 nucleotides matching TRBD2. CDR3 length: 17 amino acids. Losses at the gene ends were 2 bases for V and 1 base for J; bases not matched to a gene: 5. From germline, CDR1 is SGHRS and CDR2 YFSETQ.

The rearrangement links TRBV7-2 to TRBJ2-7, with no clear D. Trimming left V 1 base short and J 0 bases short, with 10 bases between. The CDR3 extends over 15 amino acids. The germline V gene has CDR1 SGHTA and CDR2 FQGNSA. The CDR3 sequence is CASSLDRTPSYEQYF. The CDR3 DNA is TGTGCCAGCAGCTTAGATCGAACTCCCTCCTACGAGCAGTACTTC.

This clonotype was seen many times. The chain combines TRBV12-3 or TRBV12-4 with TRBJ2-5; no clear D. Trimming took off 6 bases at V and 5 bases at J, with 16 bases between the two ends. The CDR3 loop spans 14 amino acids. CDR3 in amino acids: CASSRAGFGETQYF. The CDR3 DNA reads as TGTGCCAGCAGCCGAGCCGGGTTTGGGGAGACCCAGTACTTC.

The table lists this clonotype with a few counts. The chain joins TRBV9 to TRBJ2-2, with D hard to call. V was trimmed by 0 bases and J by 6 bases, leaving 12 bases between them. The CDR3 has 15 residues. The V gene's germline CDR1 is SGDLS and CDR2 YYNGEE. DNA of the CDR3: TGTGCCAGCAGCGTAGGGCCAGGCCTTGCCGGGGAGCTGTTTTTT. Protein product: CASSVGPGLAGELFF.